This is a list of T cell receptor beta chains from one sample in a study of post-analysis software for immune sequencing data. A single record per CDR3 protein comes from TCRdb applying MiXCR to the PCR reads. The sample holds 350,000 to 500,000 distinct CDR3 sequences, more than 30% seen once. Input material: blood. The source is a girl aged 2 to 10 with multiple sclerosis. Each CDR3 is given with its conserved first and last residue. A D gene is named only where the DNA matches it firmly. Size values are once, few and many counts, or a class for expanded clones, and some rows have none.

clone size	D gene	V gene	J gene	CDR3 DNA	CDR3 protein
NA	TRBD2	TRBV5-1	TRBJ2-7	TGCGCCAGCAGCTTGCGGGGGGGCAACGAGCAGTACTTC	CASSLRGGNEQYF
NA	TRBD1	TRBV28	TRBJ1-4	TGTGCCAGCTTCCCCGGGACAGTCAATGAAAAACTGTTTTTT	CASFPGTVNEKLFF
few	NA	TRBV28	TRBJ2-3	TGTGCCAGCAGTTTTCTAAAAGGGAGCACAGATACGCAGTATTTT	CASSFLKGSTDTQYF
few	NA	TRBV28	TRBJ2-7	TGTGCCAGCAGTTCCCTAGCGAATAGCTACGAGCAGTACTTC	CASSSLANSYEQYF
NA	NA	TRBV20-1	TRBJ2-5	TGCAGTGCTGGCCCCCTAGGTGGGGAGACCCAGTACTTC	CSAGPLGGETQYF
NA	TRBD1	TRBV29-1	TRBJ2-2	TGCAGCGTTGGGTCGGACAGGGCCAGGGGGGATTCCGGGGAGCTGTTTTTT	CSVGSDRARGDSGELFF
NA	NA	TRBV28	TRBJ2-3	TGTGCCAGCAGTCCCTCCCGCCCCGGGACAGATACGCAGTATTTT	CASSPSRPGTDTQYF
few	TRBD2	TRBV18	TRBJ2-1	TGTGCCACCCGGGCCCGGACTAGTAACAATGAGCAGTTCTTC	CATRARTSNNEQFF
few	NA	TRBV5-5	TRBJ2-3	TGTGCCAGCAGCGAGACAGTCATGGGCACAGATACGCAGTATTTT	CASSETVMGTDTQYF
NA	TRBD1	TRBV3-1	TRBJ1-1	TGTGCCAGCAGCCAGGAGGCAGGGGGGAACACTGAAGCTTTCTTT	CASSQEAGGNTEAFF
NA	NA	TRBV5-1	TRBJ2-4	TGCGCCAGCAGCTTGGTATCGGGTGAGGAGGGAAACATTCAGTACTTC	CASSLVSGEEGNIQYF
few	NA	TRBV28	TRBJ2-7	TGTGCCAGCAGTTTGTTGCGGAGGAGGTACGAGCAGTACTTC	CASSLLRRRYEQYF
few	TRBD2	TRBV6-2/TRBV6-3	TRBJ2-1	TGTGCCAGCAGCCTTACCGGGACTAGCGGGGTCACAAGGGGGAATGAGCAGTTCTTC	CASSLTGTSGVTRGNEQFF
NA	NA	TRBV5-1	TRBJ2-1	TGCGCCAGCAGCTTGGCCGGGACACCCAACAATGAGCAGTTCTTC	CASSLAGTPNNEQFF
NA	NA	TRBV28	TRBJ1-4	TGTGCCAGCAGTTCCCCACTAGTCGGGATGCACGAAAAACTGTTTTTT	CASSSPLVGMHEKLFF
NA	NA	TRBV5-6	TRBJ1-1	TGTGCCAGCAGCCCATTATGGACACCGAACACTGAAGCTTTCTTT	CASSPLWTPNTEAFF
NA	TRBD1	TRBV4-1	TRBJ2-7	TGCGCCAGCAGCCTAAGACAGGGAACCTACTACGAGCAGTACTTC	CASSLRQGTYYEQYF
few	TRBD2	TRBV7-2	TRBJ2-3	TGTGCCAGCAGCTTCAGCGGGAGAAGCACAGATACGCAGTATTTT	CASSFSGRSTDTQYF
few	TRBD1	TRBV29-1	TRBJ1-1	TGCAGCGGTTCCCGGGACAGGAACACTGAAGCTTTCTTT	CSGSRDRNTEAFF
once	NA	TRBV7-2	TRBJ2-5	TGTGCCAGCAGCTTAGGTATAGCGTGGTTGTCGGAGACCCAGTACTTC	CASSLGIAWLSETQYF
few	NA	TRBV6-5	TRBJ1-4	TGTGCCAGCAGTTACTCGATGGTCGAGACAGGCCATGATGAAAAACTGTTTTTT	CASSYSMVETGHDEKLFF
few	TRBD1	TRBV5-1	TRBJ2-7	TGCGCCAGCAGCTCCCGGGACAGGGCGGGCGAGCAGTACTTC	CASSSRDRAGEQYF
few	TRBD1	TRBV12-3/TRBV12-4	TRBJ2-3	TGTGCCAGCAGGTCGACAGGGGGATGGAATACGCAGTATTTT	CASRSTGGWNTQYF
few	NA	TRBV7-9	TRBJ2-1	TGTGCCAGCAGTTCCAGACAGAGGTCCTACCGTTGGGATGAGCAGTTCTTC	CASSSRQRSYRWDEQFF
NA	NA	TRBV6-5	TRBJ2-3	TGTGCCAGCAGTTCCCGGGACTCTAAAAGGTGGGGCACAGATACGCAGTATTTT	CASSSRDSKRWGTDTQYF
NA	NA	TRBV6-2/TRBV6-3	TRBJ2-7	TGTGCCAGCTCGTTGATACCTGCTACCTACGAGCAGTACTTC	CASSLIPATYEQYF
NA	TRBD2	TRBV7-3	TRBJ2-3	TGTGCCAGCAGCTTCTTAGCGGGGAGGAGCACAGATACGCAGTATTTT	CASSFLAGRSTDTQYF
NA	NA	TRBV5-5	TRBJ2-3	TGTGCCAGCAGCTTGGGCGTAGGTGCAGATACGCAGTATTTT	CASSLGVGADTQYF